This T cell receptor (beta chain) stems from a study of T-cell reconstitution after alpha-beta-depleted transplantation in children. The CDR3 covers 16 residues. Looked up from germline, CDR1 is SGHRS and CDR2 is YFSETQ. V lost 0 bases and J lost 0, with 13 bases in between. With regard to this clonotype: Its antigen is unknown.

Study-level results: Surviving recipient T cells and intrathymic progenitors accounted for some patients' high TCRbeta diversity at day 60. Hyperexpanded clones declined; after one year, newly produced T cells mostly supplied diversity. It was reported that alpha-beta T cells came from several hundred expanded graft clones (about two months after transplant).

Unique molecular identifiers were used to barcode this TCRbeta library. One entry per CDR3 protein, called by TCRdb with MiXCR from the PCR reads. The sample has about 300,000 distinct CDR3 sequences; roughly 7.8% are singletons. The sample here was peripheral blood, taken 360 days after TCRalphabeta/CD19-depleted stem cell transplant. The sequence came from a female patient between 2 and 10 years old who had a stem cell transplant for Fanconi anemia, so the T cells may come from the graft donor. The chain links TRBV5-1 to TRBJ2-7, with D tentatively TRBD2 (5 bases). In DNA form, the CDR3 reads TGCGCCAGCAGCTTGGTACTGAGGGAAAGCTCCTACGAGCAGTACTTC. This encodes CASSLVLRESSYEQYF. Using reference TRBV5-1 and TRBJ2-7 for the parts outside the CDR3, the full variable domain is KAGVTQTPRYLIKTRGQQVTLSCSPISGHRSVSWYQQTPGQGLQFLFEYFSETQRNKGNFPGRFSGRQFSNSRSEMNVSTLELGDSALYLCASSLVLRESSYEQYFGPGTRLTVT.